This T cell receptor (beta chain) was identified in a study of T cell changes during pregnancy in multiple sclerosis (dated by TCRdb to the late 2010s). Looking at the study overall: Changes in the T cell repertoire over the course of pregnancy were examined in this study in women with multiple sclerosis.

Regarding this clone: Its antigen is not yet known. Base-call qualities are not available, and no considerably larger clone is one nucleotide away.

Libraries were made using the immunoSEQ multiplex PCR assay. The clones in this table, taken by TCRdb from immuneACCESS, are in-frame only. Not every clone is retained; where verified, under half of the shortfall comes from an unresolved V gene, and the cause of the rest is unknown. The sample table shows about 100,000 clones, and about 92% are seen once. The ten largest make up more than 1.5% of the sample. A distance of 12 bases separates the germline ends of V and J, which lose 6 bases and 1 base respectively. CDR1 and CDR2, per the germline V gene (reference sequence), are LNHDA and SQIVND. Reading from cysteine to phenylalanine, the CDR3 counts 14 amino acids. Only CDR3 DNA remains: 42 bases, in frame from the first base.

The chain is made from TRBV19 and TRBJ1-1, with no confidently assigned D gene. The sequenced sample was peripheral blood, obtained after pregnancy. The receptor's source is a female donor with multiple sclerosis, enrolled in a pregnancy study. Read as DNA, the sequence is TGTGCCAGTAGGGAAACAGCCTCGAACACTGAAGCTTTCTTT. Protein translation: CASRETASNTEAFF.